The 31 T cell receptor beta chains presented below share a single source sample, sequenced in a study of cytomegalovirus exposure and HLA in healthy donors. PCR primers comprised 60 Vbeta and 13 Jbeta primers. Clones were read by immunoSEQ multiplex PCR, and TCRdb kept only the in-frame ones, dropping some. The sample's table shows 180,000 or so clones. The sequenced material came from PBMCs. These receptors came from a woman between 18 and 30 years old in good health and CMV-seropositive.

The V gene is TRBV5-4, the J gene TRBJ1-1, with D perhaps TRBD1 (6 bases). CDR1 is SGHNT and CDR2 is YYREEE in the germline V gene (reference sequence). V was cut by 2 bases and J by 2 bases, with 13 bases left in between. The CDR3 sequence is 15 residues long. DNA of the CDR3: TGTGCCAGCAGCTTAACGGGACACCTTAACACTGAAGCTTTCTTT. It codes for CASSLTGHLNTEAFF.

The gene calls are TRBV7-3 and TRBJ1-2, with D possibly being TRBD1 (5 bases). Germline V lookup: CDR1 SGHTA, CDR2 FQGTGA. V gave up 6 bases and J gave up 7 bases, with 21 bases separating them. The CDR3 totals 15 residues. Here the CDR3 DNA reads TGTGCCAGCAGTCAAAATACAGGCTTCCCTGGTGGCTACACCTTC. Protein: CASSQNTGFPGGYTF.

This rearrangement joins TRBV2 to TRBJ1-5; 9 bases map to TRBD1. Germline CDR1 and CDR2: SNHLY and FYNNEI. CDR3 length: 14 amino acids. V dropped 8 bases and J dropped 7; count of bases not matched to a gene: 9. CDR3 region: CASRSQGAWQPQHF. CDR3 nucleotide sequence: TGTGCCAGCCGATCACAGGGGGCATGGCAGCCCCAGCATTTT.

This chain joins TRBV5-1 and TRBJ1-3; 12 nucleotides match TRBD1. J gave up 2 bases and V 2 bases, and 11 bases lay outside the gene matches. The CDR3 contains 19 residues. The germline V gene encodes CDR1 SGHRS and CDR2 YFSETQ. CDR3 coding DNA: TGCGCCAGCAGCTTAACCCCCTCCGGGACAGGGGGCCCTGGAAACACCATATATTTT. It is translated as CASSLTPSGTGGPGNTIYF. Using reference TRBV5-1 and TRBJ1-3 for the parts outside the CDR3, the full variable domain is KAGVTQTPRYLIKTRGQQVTLSCSPISGHRSVSWYQQTPGQGLQFLFEYFSETQRNKGNFPGRFSGRQFSNSRSEMNVSTLELGDSALYLCASSLTPSGTGGPGNTIYFGEGSWLTVV.

The V gene is TRBV6-1, the J gene TRBJ1-3, with D maybe TRBD1 (6 bases). This CDR3 spans 15 amino acids. V lost 6 bases and J lost 2, with 14 bases in between. In germline, CDR1 is MNHNS, CDR2 SASEGT. CDR3 protein: CASRINRDPGNTIYF. The CDR3 DNA reads as TGTGCCAGCAGGATCAACAGGGACCCTGGAAACACCATATATTTT.

V is TRBV30 and J is TRBJ1-1; 10 bases line up with TRBD1. Germline-derived CDR1 and CDR2 are GTSNPN and SVGIG (reference sequence). The ends lost 3 bases at V and 7 bases at J; junction bases unmatched: 5. This CDR3 has 13 residues. The CDR3 sequence is CAWRDRGRSEAFF. The CDR3 DNA reads TGTGCCTGGAGGGACAGGGGGAGGAGTGAAGCTTTCTTT.

The DNA of the CDR3 is TGTGCCAGCAGCCAAGATCTCATTGGGTGGGGAGAGAGCACTGAAGCTTTCTTT. Protein sequence: CASSQDLIGWGESTEAFF. The chain joins TRBV14 to TRBJ1-1; D remains ambiguous. With 0 bases removed from V and 4 bases from J, the gap between germline ends came to 21 bases. This CDR3 is 18 amino acids long. Germline V CDR1 and CDR2: SGHDN, FVKESK.

This chain joins TRBV2 and TRBJ2-7; 7 bases map to TRBD1. The CDR3 is 12 amino acids. Germline CDR1 is SNHLY and CDR2 is FYNNEI. The J segment lost 1 base and the V segment lost 10 bases, leaving 4 bases of the junction unmatched. The DNA for the CDR3 is TGTGCCACCGGACAGGTTTCCTACGAGCAGTACTTC. Amino acid sequence: CATGQVSYEQYF.

About this clone itself: The junction departs from germline at one end; a sequencing error may be responsible. The rearrangement uses TRBV13 and TRBJ1-6; perhaps TRBD1 as D (5 bases). CDR1 and CDR2 (germline): PRHDT, FYEKMQ (reference sequence). The CDR3 runs to 15 residues. The chain's CDR3 is CANSLGSAPGSPLHF. The CDR3 DNA is TGTGCCAACAGCTTAGGCTCAGCCCCAGGGTCACCCCTCCACTTT.

The chain combines TRBV5-1 with TRBJ2-7; 11 positions agree with TRBD1. In germline, CDR1 is SGHRS, CDR2 YFSETQ. V gave up 1 base and J gave up 4 bases; unmatched junction bases: 7. CDR3 length equals 16 residues. The CDR3 spells CASSLLGDRGRYEQYF. CDR3 in DNA: TGCGCCAGCAGCTTGTTAGGGGACAGGGGGAGATACGAGCAGTACTTC.

CDR3: CASSLVGGAEQYF. The CDR3 region has the DNA TGTGCCAGCAGCTTAGTGGGGGGGGCCGAGCAGTACTTC. The chain joins TRBV7-9 to TRBJ2-7, with D possibly TRBD2 on 7 matching bases. The CDR3 contains 13 residues. Germline lookup yields CDR1 SEHNR and CDR2 FQNEAQ (reference sequence). V gave up 1 base and J gave up 6 bases, with 10 bases separating them. Complete variable domain (other parts from reference TRBV7-9 and TRBJ2-7): DTGVSQNPRHKITKRGQNVTFRCDPISEHNRLYWYRQTLGQGPEFLTYFQNEAQLEKSRLLSDRFSAERPKGSFSTLEIQRTEQGDSAMYLCASSLVGGAEQYFGPGTRLTVT.

The genes are TRBV7-8 and TRBJ2-1; 9 bases agree with TRBD2. J gave up 0 bases and V 7 bases, and 13 bases lay outside the gene matches. CDR1 and CDR2 from the germline V gene are SGHVS and FQNEAQ. The CDR3 runs 18 residues. The chain's CDR3 is CASIFGIAGVASYNEQFF. DNA for the CDR3: TGTGCCAGCATCTTTGGGATAGCGGGGGTCGCCTCCTACAATGAGCAGTTCTTC.

The J gene is TRBJ2-2, the V gene TRBV5-1; 9 positions match TRBD1. J gave up 5 bases and V 5 bases, and 7 bases lay outside the gene matches. CDR1 SGHRS and CDR2 YFSETQ come from the germline V gene. CDR3 length: 15 residues. The CDR3 sequence is CASSLRTGDTGELFF. In DNA, the CDR3 is TGCGCCAGCAGTTTAAGGACAGGGGATACCGGGGAGCTGTTTTTT.

The rearrangement links TRBV6-5 to TRBJ2-5; TRBD2 is a possible D gene (5 bases). Trimming left V 6 bases short and J 1 base short, with 12 bases between. This CDR3 region has 14 residues. Germline V gene data show CDR1 as MNHEY and CDR2 as SVGAGI. CDR3 in amino acids: CASSLKRTQETQYF. The CDR3 coding sequence is TGTGCCAGCAGCTTAAAGCGGACCCAAGAGACCCAGTACTTC.

This chain links TRBV27 with TRBJ1-1; D unresolved. Germline V gene sequence: CDR1 MNHEY, CDR2 SMNVEV (reference sequence). V was shortened by 5 bases and J by 0 bases, with 10 bases between the two germline ends. This CDR3 is 14 amino acids long. As DNA, the CDR3 is TGTGCCAGCAGTATTAAGAGAGTGAACACTGAAGCTTTCTTT. It is translated as CASSIKRVNTEAFF.

The chain combines TRBV11-2 with TRBJ1-1; D might be TRBD1 (5 bases). Deletions cut 5 bases from V and 1 base from J, with 8 bases between. The V gene's germline CDR1 is SGHAT and CDR2 FQNNGV. The CDR3 loop spans 13 amino acids. CDR3 DNA sequence: TGTGCCAGCAGCCTCCAGGGGAACACTGAAGCTTTCTTT. Translating it yields CASSLQGNTEAFF.

The chain carries TRBV2 and TRBJ1-1; 10 bases are shared with TRBD1. V gave up 5 bases and J gave up 5 bases; unmatched junction bases: 5. Germline lookup yields CDR1 SNHLY and CDR2 FYNNEI. This CDR3 spans 14 amino acids. The CDR3 sequence: CASSRQGAQTEAFF. CDR3 coding DNA: TGTGCCAGCAGTAGACAGGGGGCTCAGACTGAAGCTTTCTTT. Full variable domain (remainder filled in from reference TRBV2 and TRBJ1-1): EPEVTQTPSHQVTQMGQEVILRCVPISNHLYFYWYRQILGQKVEFLVSFYNNEISEKSEIFDDQFSVERPDGSNFTLKIRSTKLEDSAMYFCASSRQGAQTEAFFGQGTRLTVV.

A remark on this clone: Other DNA sequences from this sample encode an identical CDR3 as well. The chain employs TRBV19 and TRBJ1-5; TRBD1 aligns across 10 bases. The CDR3 is 15 residues long. Germline loops: CDR1 LNHDA, CDR2 SQIVND (reference sequence). J gave up 7 bases and V 1 base, and 4 bases lay outside the gene matches. The CDR3: CASSIVGTGDQPQHF. CDR3 coding DNA: TGTGCCAGTAGTATAGTCGGGACAGGGGACCAGCCCCAGCATTTT.

To note about this clone: A junction end diverges from the germline sequence, so it may reflect a read error. The chain is built from TRBV15 and TRBJ1-2; 8 bases are a match to TRBD1. CDR1 is LNHNV and CDR2 is YYDKDF in the germline V gene (reference sequence). The CDR3 has 13 amino acids. CDR3 nucleotides: TGTGCCACCAGCCCCCCGGACAGGGTTGGCCACACCTTC. It codes for CATSPPDRVGHTF.

The rearrangement joins TRBV5-1 to TRBJ1-2; D possibly corresponds to TRBD1 (5 bases). CDR1 and CDR2 (germline): SGHRS, YFSETQ. V was clipped by 6 bases and J by 3 bases, with 15 bases between them. This CDR3 spans 14 amino acids. CDR3 nucleotide sequence: TGCGCCAGCACCCCCCAGGGTTTGGACTATGGCTACACCTTC. Its translation: CASTPQGLDYGYTF.

The chain is built from TRBV4-2 and TRBJ2-7, with D maybe TRBD2 (6 bases). The CDR3 contains 16 residues. The germline CDR1 and CDR2 sequences are LGHNA and YNFKEQ. V was cut by 2 bases and J by 0 bases, with 14 bases left in between. The CDR3 bases are TGTGCCAGCAGCCAAAGTAGGGCGGGAAGCTCCTACGAGCAGTACTTC. This gives the protein CASSQSRAGSSYEQYF.

The chain carries TRBV30 and TRBJ1-1; D might be TRBD1 (5 bases). V was pared by 5 bases and J by 8 bases, with 15 bases between. CDR3 size: 12 residues. Germline CDR1 GTSNPN, CDR2 SVGIG (reference sequence). Here the CDR3 DNA reads TGTGCCTGGGGGGGGGTGAGGCCGGAAGCTTTCTTT. It encodes CAWGGVRPEAFF. The full variable domain, rest sourced from reference TRBV30 and TRBJ1-1, is SQTIHQWPATLVQPVGSPLSLECTVEGTSNPNLYWYRQAAGRGLQLLFYSVGIGQISSEVPQNLSASRPQDRQFILSSKKLLLSDSGFYLCAWGGVRPEAFFGQGTRLTVV.

The chain employs TRBV19 and TRBJ1-2, with D perhaps TRBD1 (5 bases). Germline lookup yields CDR1 LNHDA and CDR2 SQIVND (reference sequence). The CDR3 runs to 17 residues. The V end lost 5 bases, the J end lost 7 bases, and 26 bases lay between the germline ends. CDR3 nucleotides: TGTGCCAGTAGTGTGTGGCAAGGGGATAACGCAGGATTTGGCTACACCTTC. Its translation is CASSVWQGDNAGFGYTF.

This chain links TRBV9 with TRBJ2-5; 7 nucleotides align to TRBD2. Per the germline V gene, CDR1 is SGDLS and CDR2 is YYNGEE. V lost 6 bases and J lost 5; bases outside the gene matches: 13. The CDR3 has 15 amino acids. CDR3 protein: CASNIGGKDLETQYF. CDR3 sequence (DNA): TGTGCCAGCAACATCGGGGGGAAGGATTTGGAGACCCAGTACTTC. Based on the CDR3 plus reference TRBV9 and TRBJ2-5, the full variable domain is DSGVTQTPKHLITATGQRVTLRCSPRSGDLSVYWYQQSLDQGLQFLIQYYNGEERAKGNILERFSAQQFPDLHSELNLSSLELGDSALYFCASNIGGKDLETQYFGPGTRLLVL.

V and J are TRBV19 and TRBJ2-1; the match to TRBD2 covers 12 bases. V trimming: 1 base; J trimming: 6 bases; junction bases outside the gene matches: 4. Germline V gene data show CDR1 as LNHDA and CDR2 as SQIVND (reference sequence). This CDR3 is 16 amino acids long. The DNA of the CDR3 is TGTGCCAGTAGTATAGGAGGACTAGCGGGGTTCAATGAGCAGTTCTTC. This codes for CASSIGGLAGFNEQFF.

The V gene is TRBV7-2, the J gene TRBJ2-1; 11 positions match TRBD2. This CDR3 is built from 15 residues. The ends lost 1 base at V and 9 bases at J; junction bases unmatched: 5. Per the germline V gene, CDR1 is SGHTA and CDR2 is FQGNSA. CDR3: CASSLVAGGPLEQFF. The CDR3 DNA is TGTGCCAGCAGCTTAGTAGCGGGAGGGCCACTTGAGCAGTTCTTC. Drawing the rest from reference TRBV7-2 and TRBJ2-1, the complete variable domain is GAGVSQSPSNKVTEKGKDVELRCDPISGHTALYWYRQSLGQGLEFLIYFQGNSAPDKSGLPSDRFSAERTGGSVSTLTIQRTQQEDSAVYLCASSLVAGGPLEQFFGPGTRLTVL.

The genes are TRBV11-3 and TRBJ2-2; D remains ambiguous. Germline lookup yields CDR1 SGHNT and CDR2 YENEEA. V was cut by 4 bases and J by 4 bases, with 7 bases left in between. The CDR3 spans 13 residues. The CDR3 here is CASSSISTGELFF. CDR3 DNA sequence: TGTGCCAGCAGCTCAATTTCCACCGGGGAGCTGTTTTTT.

The gene calls are TRBV18 and TRBJ2-3; TRBD1 matches 8 bases. Unmatched junction bases numbered 14, after V lost 8 bases and J lost 4 bases. CDR1 is KGHSH, CDR2 LQKENI, per germline. CDR3 length: 16 residues. The CDR3 coding sequence is TGTGCCAGCGAGTTTGGAAGGACAGGGAGCTCAGATACGCAGTATTTT. It specifies CASEFGRTGSSDTQYF.

The CDR3 DNA is TGTGCCAGTAGTATTTTTAGCGGGAGCAGCACCGGGGAGCTGTTTTTT. Translating it yields CASSIFSGSSTGELFF. The chain carries TRBV19 and TRBJ2-2; 9 bases match TRBD2. From germline, CDR1 is LNHDA and CDR2 SQIVND (reference sequence). The CDR3 is made up of 16 amino acids. V shed 3 bases and J 4 bases; nucleotides not matched to a gene: 6.

The V gene is TRBV10-3, the J gene TRBJ2-2, with 10 positions matching TRBD2. Trimming took 6 bases from V and 4 from J; bases not matched to a gene: 8. The CDR3 loop spans 16 amino acids. The germline V gene has CDR1 ENHRY and CDR2 SYGVKD. The CDR3 is CAISRAGLATTGELFF. CDR3 coding DNA: TGTGCCATCAGCCGAGCGGGACTAGCGACCACCGGGGAGCTGTTTTTT.

J is TRBJ1-2 and V is TRBV5-6, with TRBD1 matching over 7 bases. Trimming removed 6 bases from V and 4 bases from J; junction bases left unmatched: 9. The CDR3 contains 14 residues. Germline-derived CDR1 and CDR2 are SGHDT and YYEEEE. CDR3 bases: TGTGCCAGCATACCCGGGACAGCAGGCTATGGCTACACCTTC. It codes for CASIPGTAGYGYTF.